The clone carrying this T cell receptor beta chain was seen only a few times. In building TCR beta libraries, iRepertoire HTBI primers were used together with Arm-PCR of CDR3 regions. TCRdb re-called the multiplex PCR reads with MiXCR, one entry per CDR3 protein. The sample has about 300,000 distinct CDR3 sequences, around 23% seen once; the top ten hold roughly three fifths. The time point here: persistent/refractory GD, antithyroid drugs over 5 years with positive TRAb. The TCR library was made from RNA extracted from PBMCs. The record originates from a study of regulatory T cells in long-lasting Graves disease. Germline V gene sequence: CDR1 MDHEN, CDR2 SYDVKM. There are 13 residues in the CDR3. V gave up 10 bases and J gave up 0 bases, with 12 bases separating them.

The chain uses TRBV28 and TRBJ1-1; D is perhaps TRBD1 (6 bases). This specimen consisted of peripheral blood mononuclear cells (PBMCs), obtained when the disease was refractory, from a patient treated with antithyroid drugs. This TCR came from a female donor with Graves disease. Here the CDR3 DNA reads TGTGCCATCAAGGGGGAGATGAACACTGAAGCTTTCTTT. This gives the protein CAIKGEMNTEAFF.